The sequence of this T cell receptor beta chain was determined in a study of T cell repertoires in cytomegalovirus infection. Looking at the study overall: Matching HLA type, along with CMV infection, was indicated by public TCR beta signatures. Study observations and caveats: The ex vivo response was dominated by HLA-C-restricted CMV-specific TCR beta clonotypes.

TCRdb reprocessed the reads with MiXCR, giving one entry per CDR3 protein. The table shows roughly 240,000 distinct CDR3 sequences, with roughly 6.5% occurring only once. This clonotype is classed as large (0.1 to 1%). Its antigen is unknown. The sequence was collected from a human donor in good health (CMV status not recorded). Some clones in this sample may be carry-over from other donors' samples. Sequenced: PBMCs.

The CDR3 region has the DNA TGTGCCAGCAGCTCCCCGCCGGACAGGTTGGGAGAAGAAAAACTGTTTTTT. This encodes CASSSPPDRLGEEKLFF. V gene TRBV7-9 combines with J gene TRBJ1-4; 7 bases agree with TRBD1. Germline lookup yields CDR1 SEHNR and CDR2 FQNEAQ (reference sequence). The CDR3 extends over 17 amino acids. J was trimmed by 8 bases and V by 4 bases; bases with no gene match: 16.